This T cell receptor beta chain derives from a study of T-cell memory formation after mild COVID-19. Study-level points and caveats: Memory from before infection featured some responding clones, which suggests cross-reactive memory joined. Those CD4+ clones that contracted were mainly in CM and EM (CD8+ ones in EMRA). CD4/CD8 balance characterized clones contracting day 15 to 85, and CD4+ skew characterized later expanders. Clonal second-wave expansions that peaked on day 37 had unconfirmed SARS-CoV-2 specificity.

Per the germline V gene, CDR1 is LGHNA and CDR2 is YSLEER. The V and J ends lost 0 bases and 14 bases, in that order; junction bases with no gene match: 7. The CDR3 spans 13 residues. Regarding this clonotype: Its antigen is unidentified.

TCRdb independently ran MiXCR on the 5' RACE reads; one entry per CDR3 protein. The sample lists approximately 570,000 distinct CDR3 sequences; more than 15% were seen once. This receptor was obtained from an adult woman who had mild COVID-19 (a few samples of this study predate the infection). Cell type and time point are not known. The chain joins TRBV4-3 to TRBJ2-1, with 7 positions matching TRBD2. Sequenced sample: PBMCs or a T cell subset sorted from them (not recorded which). The CDR3 reads CASSQDLGREKFF. For the CDR3, the DNA is TGCGCCAGCAGCCAAGATCTGGGGCGGGAGAAGTTCTTC.